The clone carrying this T cell receptor beta chain appeared a single time. The sample comes from a study of blood T cell repertoires in COVID-19. Study as a whole: Sites across the United States, Italy and Spain contributed samples from acute and convalescent COVID-19.

This CDR3 is 15 amino acids long. Trimming removed 0 bases at V and 3 bases at J, with 13 bases between. Per the germline V gene, CDR1 is SGHTS and CDR2 is YDEGEE. TCRdb's copy holds only in-frame clones and misses some; the assay was immunoSEQ multiplex PCR. This sample yields about 260,000 clones, of which around 80% are seen a single time; around 1.8% belongs to the top ten. Specimen: peripheral blood. This sequence joins TRBV5-8 and TRBJ2-7; TRBD1 might be the D (7 bases). The sequence was obtained from an elderly woman with acute or convalescent COVID-19. The CDR3 sequence is CASSLGQGGSYEQYF. The CDR3 nucleotides read TGTGCCAGCAGCTTGGGGCAGGGGGGAAGCTACGAGCAGTACTTC. The whole variable domain, remainder taken from reference TRBV5-8 and TRBJ2-7, is EAGVTQSPTHLIKTRGQQATLRCSPISGHTSVYWYQQALGLGLQFLLWYDEGEERNRGNFPPRFSGRQFPNYSSELNVNALELEDSALYLCASSLGQGGSYEQYFGPGTRLTVT.